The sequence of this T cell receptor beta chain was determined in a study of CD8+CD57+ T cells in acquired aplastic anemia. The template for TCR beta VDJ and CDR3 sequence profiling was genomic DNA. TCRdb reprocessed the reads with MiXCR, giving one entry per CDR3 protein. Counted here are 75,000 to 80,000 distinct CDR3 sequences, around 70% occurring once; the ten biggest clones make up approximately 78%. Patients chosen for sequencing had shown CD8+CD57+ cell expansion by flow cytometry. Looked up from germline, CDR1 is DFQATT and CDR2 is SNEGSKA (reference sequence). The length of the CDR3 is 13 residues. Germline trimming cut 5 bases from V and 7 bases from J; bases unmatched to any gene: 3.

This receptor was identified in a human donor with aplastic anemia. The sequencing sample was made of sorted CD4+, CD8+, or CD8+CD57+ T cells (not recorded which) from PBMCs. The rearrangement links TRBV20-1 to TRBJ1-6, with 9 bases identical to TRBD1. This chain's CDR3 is CSAPGQGNSPLHF. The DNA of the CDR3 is TGCAGTGCTCCAGGACAGGGGAATTCACCCCTCCACTTT.